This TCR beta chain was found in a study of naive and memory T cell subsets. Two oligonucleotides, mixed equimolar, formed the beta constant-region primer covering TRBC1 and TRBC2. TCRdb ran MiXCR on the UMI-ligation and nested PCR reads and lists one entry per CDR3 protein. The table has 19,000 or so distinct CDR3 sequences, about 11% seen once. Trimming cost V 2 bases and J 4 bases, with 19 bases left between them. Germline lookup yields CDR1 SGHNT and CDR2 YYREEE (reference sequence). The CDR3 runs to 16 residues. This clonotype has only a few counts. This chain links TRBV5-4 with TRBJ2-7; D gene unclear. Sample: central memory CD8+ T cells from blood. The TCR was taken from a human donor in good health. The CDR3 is CASSFNRFRSDYEQYF. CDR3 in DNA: TGTGCCAGCAGCTTCAACCGGTTTCGATCAGATTACGAGCAGTACTTC.